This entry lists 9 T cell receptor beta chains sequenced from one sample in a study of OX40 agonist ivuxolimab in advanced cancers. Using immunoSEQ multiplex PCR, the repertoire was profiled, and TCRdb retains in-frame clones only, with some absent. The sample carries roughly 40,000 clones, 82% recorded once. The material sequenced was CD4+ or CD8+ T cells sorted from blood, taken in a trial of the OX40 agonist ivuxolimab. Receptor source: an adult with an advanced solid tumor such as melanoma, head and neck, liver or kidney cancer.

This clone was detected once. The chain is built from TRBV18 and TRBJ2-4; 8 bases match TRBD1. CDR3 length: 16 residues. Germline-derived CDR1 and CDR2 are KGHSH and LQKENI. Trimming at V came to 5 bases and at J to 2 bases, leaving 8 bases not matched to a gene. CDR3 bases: TGTGCCAGCTCATTAAGACAGGGGTTACCCAAAAACATTCAGTACTTC. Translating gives CASSLRQGLPKNIQYF.

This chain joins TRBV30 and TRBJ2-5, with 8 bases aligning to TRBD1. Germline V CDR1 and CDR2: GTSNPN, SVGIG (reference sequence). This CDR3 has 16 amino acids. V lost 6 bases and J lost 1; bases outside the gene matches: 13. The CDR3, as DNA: TGTGCCTGCCGGGTGGGGGGCAGGGGGCTCCAAGAGACCCAGTACTTC. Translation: CACRVGGRGLQETQYF.

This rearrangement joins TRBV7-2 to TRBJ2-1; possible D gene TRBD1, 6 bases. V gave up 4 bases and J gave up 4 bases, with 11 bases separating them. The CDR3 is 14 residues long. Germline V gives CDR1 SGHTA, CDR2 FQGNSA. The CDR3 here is CASSSGTKYNEQFF. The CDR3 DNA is TGTGCCAGCAGCTCCGGGACAAAGTACAATGAGCAGTTCTTC.

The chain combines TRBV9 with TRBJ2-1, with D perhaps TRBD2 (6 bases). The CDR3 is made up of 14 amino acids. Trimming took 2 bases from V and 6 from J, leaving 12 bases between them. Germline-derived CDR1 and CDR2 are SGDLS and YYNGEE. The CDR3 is CASSVRETRNEQFF. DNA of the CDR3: TGTGCCAGCAGCGTCCGGGAGACCCGCAATGAGCAGTTCTTC.

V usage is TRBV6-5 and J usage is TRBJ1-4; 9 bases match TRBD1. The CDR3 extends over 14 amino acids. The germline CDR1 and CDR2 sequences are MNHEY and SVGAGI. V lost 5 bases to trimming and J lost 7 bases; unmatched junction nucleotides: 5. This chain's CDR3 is CASSTRTGVEKLFF. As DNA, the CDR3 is TGTGCCAGCAGTACTCGGACAGGGGTTGAAAAACTGTTTTTT.

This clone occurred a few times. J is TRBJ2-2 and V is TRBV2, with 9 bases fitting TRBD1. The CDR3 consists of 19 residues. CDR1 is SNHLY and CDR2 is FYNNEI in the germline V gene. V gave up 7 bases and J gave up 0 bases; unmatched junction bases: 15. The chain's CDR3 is CASNRGGTGLGANTGELFF. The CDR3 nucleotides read TGTGCCAGCAACCGCGGCGGGACAGGGTTGGGGGCGAACACCGGGGAGCTGTTTTTT.

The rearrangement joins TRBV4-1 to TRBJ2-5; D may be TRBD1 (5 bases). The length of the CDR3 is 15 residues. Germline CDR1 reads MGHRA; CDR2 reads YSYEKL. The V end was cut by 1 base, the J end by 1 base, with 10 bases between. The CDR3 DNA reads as TGCGCCAGCAGCCAAGTAATGGGGCGCCAAGAGACCCAGTACTTC. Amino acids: CASSQVMGRQETQYF.

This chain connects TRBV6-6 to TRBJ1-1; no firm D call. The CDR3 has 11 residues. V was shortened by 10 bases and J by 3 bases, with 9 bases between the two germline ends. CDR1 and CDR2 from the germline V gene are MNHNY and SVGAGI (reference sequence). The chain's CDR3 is CATGLDTEAFF. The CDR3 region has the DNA TGTGCCACAGGCCTGGACACTGAAGCTTTCTTT.

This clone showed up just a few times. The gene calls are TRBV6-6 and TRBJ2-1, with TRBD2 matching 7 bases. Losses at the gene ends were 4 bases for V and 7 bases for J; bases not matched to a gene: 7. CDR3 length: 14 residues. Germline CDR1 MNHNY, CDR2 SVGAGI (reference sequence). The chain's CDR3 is CASSLDGEGNEQFF. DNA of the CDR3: TGTGCCAGCAGTTTGGACGGGGAGGGGAATGAGCAGTTCTTC.